This entry features one TCR beta chain sequence. The data are from a study of blood T cell repertoires in COVID-19. At the level of the study: Sources were T cells, B-cell-depleted T cells, or PBMCs; the material itself was cDNA or gDNA.

Seattle patients were enrolled while actively infected and followed longitudinally. In the original processing: Estimation of nucleated cell counts relied on the amplification of reference gene primers. TCRdb's table, derived via immunoSEQ multiplex PCR, lists solely in-frame clones and lacks some. V, J and clone size derive from that table, while D and trimming were established from the DNA sequence. The sample carries some 48,000 clones, 70% to 90% recorded once. CDR1 is SGHDT and CDR2 is YYEEEE in the germline V gene. This CDR3 has 16 residues. Trimming shortened V by 2 bases and J by 0 bases, and 12 bases separated the two germline ends.

The sequencing input was peripheral blood. The genes are TRBV5-6 and TRBJ2-4; no clear D. The sequence came from a woman older than 75 with COVID-19, enrolled during active disease. For the CDR3, the DNA is TGTGCCAGCAGCTTTCGACTGCGACTAGCCAAAAACATTCAGTACTTC. This encodes CASSFRLRLAKNIQYF.